This is a list of T cell receptor beta chains from one sample in a study of T cells in localized non-small cell lung cancer. Repertoires were generated with immunoSEQ multiplex PCR, while TCRdb's copy carries only in-frame clones and drops some. This table holds roughly 1,700 clones, roughly a fifth found once. Sequenced material: normal lung tissue next to the tumor, taken before any cancer treatment. Receptors originate from a man between 40 and 69 years old with stage II lung adenocarcinoma. Each CDR3 is given with its conserved first and last residue. The order of the fields is J gene, clone size, V gene, D gene, CDR3 DNA, CDR3 protein. A D gene is named only where the DNA matches it firmly. The listing skips clone size in some rows; elsewhere it reads once, few, many or a size class.

J: TRBJ2-5
size: NA
V: TRBV9
D: TRBD2
DNA: TGTGCCAGCACCTTTAGCGGGGGGAAGGAGGAGACCCAGTACTTC
CDR3: CASTFSGGKEETQYF

J: TRBJ2-1
size: many
V: TRBV11-3
D: TRBD1
DNA: TGTGCCAGCACCTTAAGGGGACAGGCGACCAATGAGCAGTTCTTC
CDR3: CASTLRGQATNEQFF

J: TRBJ2-1
size: NA
V: TRBV5-1
D: NA
DNA: TGCGCCAGCAGCACCGGGGACTCCTACAATGAGCAGTTCTTC
CDR3: CASSTGDSYNEQFF

J: TRBJ2-5
size: medium-sized
V: TRBV11-3
D: TRBD2
DNA: TGTGCCAGCAGCTTAATGACTAGCGGGGGAGAGACCCAGTACTTC
CDR3: CASSLMTSGGETQYF

J: TRBJ1-2
size: NA
V: TRBV19
D: NA
DNA: TGTGCCAGTAACACCCCGCTCGGGTCCTATGGCTACACCTTC
CDR3: CASNTPLGSYGYTF

J: TRBJ2-2
size: once
V: TRBV5-1
D: NA
DNA: TGCGCCAGCAGCTTGGCAACCTCGAGAGGGGAGCTGTTTTTT
CDR3: CASSLATSRGELFF

J: TRBJ2-3
size: few
V: TRBV6-8
D: NA
DNA: TGTGCCAGCAGTTACTCCTCACTGGCGGGGGCCAGCACAGATACGCAGTATTTT
CDR3: CASSYSSLAGASTDTQYF

J: TRBJ1-1
size: NA
V: TRBV19
D: TRBD1
DNA: TGTGCCAGTAGTCCTATCGACAGGGGGCAATTCACTGAAGCTTTCTTT
CDR3: CASSPIDRGQFTEAFF

J: TRBJ2-1
size: NA
V: TRBV10-3
D: TRBD2
DNA: TGTGCCATCAGTGAGTTGGCTAGCGGGGACTACAATGAGCAGTTCTTC
CDR3: CAISELASGDYNEQFF

J: TRBJ1-3
size: medium-sized
V: TRBV9
D: NA
DNA: TGTGCCAGCAGCGTAGGCCCTAGGGGGAACTCTGGAAACACCATATATTTT
CDR3: CASSVGPRGNSGNTIYF

J: TRBJ1-1
size: few
V: TRBV6-8
D: NA
DNA: TGTGCCAGCAGAGACATACTGGGTGGGGCTTTCTTT
CDR3: CASRDILGGAFF

J: TRBJ2-1
size: few
V: TRBV10-2
D: NA
DNA: TGCGCCAGCAGCCACGTCGACGGTACTGAGCAGTTCTTC
CDR3: CASSHVDGTEQFF